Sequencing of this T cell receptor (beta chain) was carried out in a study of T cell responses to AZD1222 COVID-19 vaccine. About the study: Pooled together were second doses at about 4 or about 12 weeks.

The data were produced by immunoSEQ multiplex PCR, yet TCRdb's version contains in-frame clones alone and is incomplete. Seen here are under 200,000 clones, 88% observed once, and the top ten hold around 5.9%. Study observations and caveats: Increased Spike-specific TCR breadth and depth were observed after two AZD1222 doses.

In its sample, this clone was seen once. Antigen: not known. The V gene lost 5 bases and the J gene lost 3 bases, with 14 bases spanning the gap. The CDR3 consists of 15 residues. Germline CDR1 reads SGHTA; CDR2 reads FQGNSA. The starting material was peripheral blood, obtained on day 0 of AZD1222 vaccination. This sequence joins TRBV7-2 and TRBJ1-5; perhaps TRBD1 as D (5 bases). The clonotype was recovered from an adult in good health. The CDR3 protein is CASSRGTAFNQPQHF. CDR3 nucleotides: TGTGCCAGCAGCCGTGGGACGGCTTTCAATCAGCCCCAGCATTTT.